Presented here are 27 T cell receptor beta chains from one specimen sequenced in a study of cytotoxic CD8 clonotypes in ibrutinib-treated CLL. The data were produced by immunoSEQ multiplex PCR, yet TCRdb's version contains in-frame clones alone and is incomplete. There are about 7,000 clones in the sample; around 70% occur only once, and approximately 25% lies in the top ten. This sample comprised PBMCs, obtained before ibrutinib treatment. The source is a human donor with chronic lymphocytic leukemia.

This clone came up once. This sequence joins TRBV30 and TRBJ2-7; the match to TRBD1 covers 9 bases. Germline V gives CDR1 GTSNPN, CDR2 SVGIG (reference sequence). J was trimmed by 0 bases and V by 5 bases; bases with no gene match: 14. The CDR3 consists of 17 residues. DNA for the CDR3: TGTGCCTGGGACCGGGACAGGGTCAGGGGGAGCTCCTACGAGCAGTACTTC. The encoded protein is CAWDRDRVRGSSYEQYF.

The genes are TRBV6-1 and TRBJ2-7; 7 bases map to TRBD1. The CDR3 totals 14 residues. From germline, CDR1 is MNHNS and CDR2 SASEGT. The V gene end was trimmed by 6 bases and the J gene end by 12 bases; junction bases not matched to a gene: 17. The CDR3 DNA reads as TGTGCCAGCAGATATGCAGGGGGTAATATTATTGTGTACTTC. Translation gives CASRYAGGNIIVYF.

CDR3 residues: CASSVLRLSSYEQYF. The CDR3, as DNA: TGTGCCAGCAGCGTTCTCCGGTTGAGCTCCTACGAGCAGTACTTC. The rearrangement uses TRBV7-8 and TRBJ2-7; D gene unclear. CDR1 and CDR2 from the germline V gene are SGHVS and FQNEAQ. This CDR3 is built from 15 residues. V was clipped by 5 bases and J by 0 bases, with 14 bases between them.

The chain is built from TRBV11-2 and TRBJ2-7, with 9 bases matching TRBD1. The CDR3 extends over 14 amino acids. Germline V gene sequence: CDR1 SGHAT, CDR2 FQNNGV. The V gene end was trimmed by 3 bases and the J gene end by 3 bases; junction bases not matched to a gene: 3. The DNA of the CDR3 is TGTGCCAGCAGCTTCGGGACAGGGCTCTACGAGCAGTACTTC. This codes for CASSFGTGLYEQYF.

The J gene is TRBJ1-2, the V gene TRBV9, with D uncertain. The length of the CDR3 is 12 residues. V lost 4 bases to trimming and J lost 10 bases, with 14 bases between them. Looked up from germline, CDR1 is SGDLS and CDR2 is YYNGEE. CDR3 sequence: CASSSPRVFYTF. CDR3 in DNA: TGTGCCAGCAGCTCCCCGAGAGTATTCTACACCTTC.

J is TRBJ2-1 and V is TRBV7-9, with 12 bases matching TRBD2. Germline V gene lookup returns CDR1 SEHNR and CDR2 FQNEAQ (reference sequence). CDR3 length equals 16 residues. Trimming cost V 4 bases and J 9 bases; bases outside gene matches: 10. CDR3 sequence (DNA): TGTGCCAGCAGCTCAGTACTAGCGGGAGGCCCGAGTGAGCAGTTCTTC. As protein: CASSSVLAGGPSEQFF.

This clone has only a few counts. The rearrangement joins TRBV5-1 to TRBJ1-2, with a tentative D call TRBD1 (6 bases). Trimming cost V 4 bases and J 5 bases, with 21 bases left between them. CDR1 and CDR2 from the germline V gene are SGHRS and YFSETQ. This CDR3 spans 16 amino acids. CDR3 bases: TGCGCCAGCAGCCCCGAGGGGGGAGGGGACCCTTATGGCTACACCTTC. It encodes CASSPEGGGDPYGYTF.

The rearrangement joins TRBV28 to TRBJ2-7, with 8 nucleotides matching TRBD1. The CDR3 spans 14 residues. V lost 6 bases and J lost 4; bases outside the gene matches: 8. CDR1 and CDR2 from the germline V gene are MDHEN and SYDVKM. The CDR3 region is CASSPGQDLYEQYF. CDR3 sequence (DNA): TGTGCCAGCAGCCCGGGACAGGACCTTTACGAGCAGTACTTC.

The chain couples TRBV6-5 to TRBJ1-3; no firm D call. The CDR3 extends over 13 amino acids. The V end lost 2 bases, the J end lost 1 base, and 3 bases lay between the germline ends. CDR1 MNHEY and CDR2 SVGAGI come from the germline V gene. CDR3 in DNA: TGTGCCAGCAGTTACCGTTCTGGAAACACCATATATTTT. This translates into CASSYRSGNTIYF.

The chain combines TRBV10-3 with TRBJ2-2, with D unclear. The ends were cut back, 7 bases at V and 2 bases at J, with 8 bases in the middle. In germline, CDR1 is ENHRY, CDR2 SYGVKD. The CDR3 length is 13 residues. CDR3: CAITVHNTGELFF. The CDR3 coding sequence is TGTGCCATCACGGTACACAACACCGGGGAGCTGTTTTTT.

The sample holds a few counts of this clone. This chain uses TRBV14 with TRBJ2-7, with TRBD2 matching 11 bases. The V gene end was trimmed by 2 bases and the J gene end by 3 bases; junction bases not matched to a gene: 21. The CDR3 is 21 amino acids. Germline loops: CDR1 SGHDN, CDR2 FVKESK. This chain's CDR3 is CASSQYGQAAAKLAGVYEQYF. CDR3 DNA sequence: TGTGCCAGCAGCCAATACGGACAGGCCGCCGCTAAACTAGCGGGAGTCTACGAGCAGTACTTC.

The V call is TRBV20-1, the J call TRBJ2-3; unclear D gene. The CDR3 has 10 amino acids. The germline gives CDR1 DFQATT, CDR2 SNEGSKA (reference sequence). V was trimmed by 8 bases and J by 5 bases, leaving 8 bases between them. CDR3 sequence: CSLGIDTQYF. Here the CDR3 DNA reads TGCAGTTTGGGGATAGATACGCAGTATTTT.

The V gene is TRBV10-2, the J gene TRBJ1-1, with D possibly TRBD1 on 6 matching bases. CDR3 length equals 12 residues. The V end was cut by 6 bases, the J end by 4 bases, with 9 bases between. Germline CDR1 and CDR2: WSHSY and SAAADI. The CDR3 nucleotides read TGCGCCAGCAGGGACAGTTCCACTGAAGCTTTCTTT. Its translation: CASRDSSTEAFF.

This chain joins TRBV19 and TRBJ2-4; unclear D gene. The ends were cut back, 6 bases at V and 6 bases at J, with 21 bases in the middle. The CDR3 is made up of 16 amino acids. Germline assignment: CDR1 LNHDA and CDR2 SQIVND (reference sequence). CDR3 amino acids: CASRVHGPPLGNIQYF. The CDR3 DNA is TGTGCCAGTAGGGTCCACGGGCCTCCCCTTGGAAACATTCAGTACTTC. The full variable domain, its missing parts supplied by reference TRBV19 and TRBJ2-4, is DGGITQSPKYLFRKEGQNVTLSCEQNLNHDAMYWYRQDPGQGLRLIYYSQIVNDFQKGDIAEGYSVSREKKESFPLTVTSAQKNPTAFYLCASRVHGPPLGNIQYFGAGTRLSVL.

There are a few counts of this clone. This chain connects TRBV30 to TRBJ2-2, with D perhaps matching TRBD2 (7 bases). The CDR3 is 15 residues long. Trimming removed 3 bases from V and 6 bases from J, with 17 bases in between. Germline CDR1 and CDR2: GTSNPN and SVGIG (reference sequence). The CDR3 nucleotides are TGTGCCTGGAGGCGGGGGCGTCTCGGTTCCGGGGAGCTGTTTTTT. Protein product: CAWRRGRLGSGELFF.

The chain uses TRBV7-9 and TRBJ1-1; 10 bases are a match to TRBD1. Germline CDR1 SEHNR, CDR2 FQNEAQ (reference sequence). The length of the CDR3 is 17 residues. The V gene end was trimmed by 5 bases and the J gene end by 7 bases; junction bases not matched to a gene: 16. CDR3 in amino acids: CASSVSTGGSPRSEAFF. CDR3 sequence (DNA): TGTGCCAGCAGCGTCTCGACAGGGGGCTCTCCCCGAAGTGAAGCTTTCTTT. Full variable domain (missing parts from reference TRBV7-9 and TRBJ1-1): DTGVSQNPRHKITKRGQNVTFRCDPISEHNRLYWYRQTLGQGPEFLTYFQNEAQLEKSRLLSDRFSAERPKGSFSTLEIQRTEQGDSAMYLCASSVSTGGSPRSEAFFGQGTRLTVV.

CDR3 loop: CASSLDHTDTQYF. As DNA, the CDR3 is TGTGCCAGCAGCTTGGACCACACAGATACGCAGTATTTT. V is TRBV9 and J is TRBJ2-3, with D unresolved. The CDR3 contains 13 residues. CDR1 SGDLS and CDR2 YYNGEE come from the germline V gene. V was clipped by 4 bases and J by 2 bases, with 8 bases between them.

The rearrangement links TRBV6-5 to TRBJ1-5, with TRBD1 as a possible D gene (6 bases). Germline V CDR1 and CDR2: MNHEY, SVGAGI. With 0 bases removed from V and 3 bases from J, the gap between germline ends came to 9 bases. The CDR3 is made up of 15 amino acids. Written as DNA, the CDR3 is TGTGCCAGCAGTTACTCGCGGACAGCCAATCAGCCCCAGCATTTT. Translation: CASSYSRTANQPQHF.

The chain couples TRBV27 to TRBJ1-2; 9 positions match TRBD1. This CDR3 is 15 amino acids long. The trim removed 5 bases at V and 8 bases at J, leaving 12 bases unmatched. Germline V gene sequence: CDR1 MNHEY, CDR2 SMNVEV (reference sequence). The CDR3: CASSGLPGQGFGYTF. The CDR3 bases are TGTGCCAGCAGTGGGCTACCGGGACAGGGATTCGGCTACACCTTC.

The V and J genes are TRBV5-1 and TRBJ2-5, with 14 bases lining up with TRBD2. Looked up from germline, CDR1 is SGHRS and CDR2 is YFSETQ. The CDR3 loop spans 16 amino acids. The junction had 3 bases not matched to a gene; V was cut back by 2 bases and J by 3 bases. CDR3: CASSLPGLAGEETQYF. The CDR3 coding sequence is TGCGCCAGCAGCTTACCGGGACTAGCGGGAGAAGAGACCCAGTACTTC.

The rearrangement uses TRBV10-3 and TRBJ1-1, with 7 bases lining up with TRBD1. The CDR3 loop spans 14 amino acids. Germline CDR1 is ENHRY and CDR2 is SYGVKD. Losses at the gene ends were 2 bases for V and 0 bases for J; bases not matched to a gene: 0. Here the CDR3 reads CAISETGVNTEAFF. The CDR3 nucleotides are TGTGCCATCAGTGAGACAGGGGTGAACACTGAAGCTTTCTTT.

This clone has a single count. The gene calls are TRBV4-1 and TRBJ2-7; no clear D. Germline CDR1 MGHRA, CDR2 YSYEKL. This CDR3 comprises 14 residues. Trimming pared 3 bases from V and 5 bases from J, leaving 14 bases between. CDR3 sequence: CASSHPRAINEQYF. The CDR3 DNA sequence: TGCGCCAGCAGCCACCCTAGGGCGATAAACGAGCAGTACTTC.

The J gene is TRBJ1-1, the V gene TRBV7-9; tentatively, D is TRBD1 (5 bases). This CDR3 has 15 residues. Per germline, CDR1 SEHNR and CDR2 FQNEAQ (reference sequence). The V gene lost 5 bases and the J gene lost 7 bases, with 20 bases spanning the gap. CDR3 bases: TGTGCCAGCAGCCCCCTAGTTGGGGGGACCCTTGAAGCTTTCTTT. This encodes CASSPLVGGTLEAFF. Supplemented by reference TRBV7-9 and TRBJ1-1, the full variable domain reads DTGVSQNPRHKITKRGQNVTFRCDPISEHNRLYWYRQTLGQGPEFLTYFQNEAQLEKSRLLSDRFSAERPKGSFSTLEIQRTEQGDSAMYLCASSPLVGGTLEAFFGQGTRLTVV.

In this sample, this clone turned up a few times. The chain is built from TRBV10-3 and TRBJ2-2; 14 bases fit TRBD2. Trimming took 7 bases from V and 6 from J; bases not matched to a gene: 4. Germline V gives CDR1 ENHRY, CDR2 SYGVKD. The CDR3 is made up of 15 amino acids. The CDR3 DNA is TGTGCCATCACCGGGACTAGCGGGAGAGCCGGGGAGCTGTTTTTT. Its translation is CAITGTSGRAGELFF.

By share, this clone ranks as hyperexpanded (1% or more). This chain uses TRBV14 with TRBJ1-2; a possible D gene is TRBD1 (6 bases). In germline, CDR1 is SGHDN, CDR2 FVKESK. The CDR3 sequence is 14 residues long. V was shortened by 1 base and J by 4 bases, with 10 bases between the two germline ends. CDR3: CASSQGGGGYGYTF. The CDR3 coding sequence is TGTGCCAGCAGCCAAGGAGGGGGGGGCTATGGCTACACCTTC.

The chain carries TRBV9 and TRBJ2-1; 9 bases are a match to TRBD2. The V gene end was trimmed by 0 bases and the J gene end by 0 bases; junction bases not matched to a gene: 13. Germline CDR1 SGDLS, CDR2 YYNGEE. The CDR3 is 20 residues long. The CDR3 coding sequence is TGTGCCAGCAGCGTAGCTACTGGGCTAGCGGGACTAAGCTCCTACAATGAGCAGTTCTTC. Residues: CASSVATGLAGLSSYNEQFF.

The rearrangement uses TRBV6-4 and TRBJ1-2, with 8 bases that match TRBD1. Trimming removed 5 bases from V and 4 bases from J; junction bases left unmatched: 9. CDR3 length: 15 amino acids. The V gene's germline CDR1 is MRHNA and CDR2 SNTAGT. In DNA form, the CDR3 reads TGTGCCAGCAGTTACGACAGGGGTAGTGGCTATGGCTACACCTTC. As protein: CASSYDRGSGYGYTF.